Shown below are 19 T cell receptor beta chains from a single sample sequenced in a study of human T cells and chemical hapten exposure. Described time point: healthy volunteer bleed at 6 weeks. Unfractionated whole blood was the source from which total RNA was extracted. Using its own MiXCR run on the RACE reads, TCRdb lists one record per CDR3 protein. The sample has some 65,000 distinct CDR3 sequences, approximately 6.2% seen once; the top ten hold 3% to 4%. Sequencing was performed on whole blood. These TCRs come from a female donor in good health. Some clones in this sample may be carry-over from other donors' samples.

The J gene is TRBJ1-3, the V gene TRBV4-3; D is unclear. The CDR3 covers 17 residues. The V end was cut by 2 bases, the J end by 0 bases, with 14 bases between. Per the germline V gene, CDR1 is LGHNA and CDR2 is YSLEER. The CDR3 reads CASSQTGPFSSGNTIYF. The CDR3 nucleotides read TGCGCCAGCAGCCAAACTGGTCCCTTCAGCTCTGGAAACACCATATATTTT.

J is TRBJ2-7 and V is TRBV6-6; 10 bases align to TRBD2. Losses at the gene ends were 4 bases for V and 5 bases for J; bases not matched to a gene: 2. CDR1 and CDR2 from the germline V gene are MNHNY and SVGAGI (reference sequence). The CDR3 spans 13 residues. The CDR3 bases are TGTGCCAGCAGTTCTAGCGGGAGCCACGAGCAGTACTTC. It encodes CASSSSGSHEQYF.

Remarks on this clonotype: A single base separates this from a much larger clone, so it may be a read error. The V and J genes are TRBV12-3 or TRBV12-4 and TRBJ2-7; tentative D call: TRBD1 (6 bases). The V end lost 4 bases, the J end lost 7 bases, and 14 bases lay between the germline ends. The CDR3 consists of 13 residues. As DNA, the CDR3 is TGTGCCAGCAGTTCCGGACAGAGGGGGGAGCAGTACTTC. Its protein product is CASSSGQRGEQYF.

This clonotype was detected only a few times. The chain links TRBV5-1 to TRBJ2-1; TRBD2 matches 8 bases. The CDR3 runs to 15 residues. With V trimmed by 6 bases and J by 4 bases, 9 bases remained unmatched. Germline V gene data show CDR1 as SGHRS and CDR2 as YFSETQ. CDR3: CASTPGVAGYNEQFF. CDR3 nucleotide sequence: TGCGCCAGCACCCCAGGGGTAGCGGGGTACAATGAGCAGTTCTTC.

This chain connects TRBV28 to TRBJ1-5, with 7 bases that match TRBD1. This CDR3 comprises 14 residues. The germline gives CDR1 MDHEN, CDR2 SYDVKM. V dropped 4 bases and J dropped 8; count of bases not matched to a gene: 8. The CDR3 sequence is CASSSDRDCEPQHF. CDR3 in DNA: TGTGCCAGCAGTTCAGACAGGGATTGTGAGCCCCAGCATTTT.

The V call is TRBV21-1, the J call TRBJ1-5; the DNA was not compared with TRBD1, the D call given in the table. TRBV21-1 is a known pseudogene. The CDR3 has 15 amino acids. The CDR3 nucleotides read TGTGCCAGCAGCGCCGCAGGGGGCGCGAATCAGCCCCAGCATTTT. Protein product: CASSAAGGANQPQHF.

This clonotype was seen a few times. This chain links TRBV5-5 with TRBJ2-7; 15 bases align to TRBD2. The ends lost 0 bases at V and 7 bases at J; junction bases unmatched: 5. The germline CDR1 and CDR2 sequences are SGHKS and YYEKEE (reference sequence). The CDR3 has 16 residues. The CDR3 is CASSLEYGLAGGEQYF. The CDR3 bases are TGTGCCAGCAGCTTGGAATACGGACTAGCGGGAGGGGAGCAGTACTTC.

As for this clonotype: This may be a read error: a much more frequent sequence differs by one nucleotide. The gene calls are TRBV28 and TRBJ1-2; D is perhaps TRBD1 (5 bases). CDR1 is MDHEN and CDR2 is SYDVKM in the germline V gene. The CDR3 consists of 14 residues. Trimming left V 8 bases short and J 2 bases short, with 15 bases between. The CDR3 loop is CASCSRTTNYGYTF. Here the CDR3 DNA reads TGTGCCAGCTGCTCCAGGACAACGAACTATGGCTACACCTTC.

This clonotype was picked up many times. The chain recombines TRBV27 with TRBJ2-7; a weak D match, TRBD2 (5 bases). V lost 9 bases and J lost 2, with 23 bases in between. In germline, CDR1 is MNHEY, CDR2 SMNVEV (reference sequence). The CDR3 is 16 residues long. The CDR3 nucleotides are TGTGCCAGTCATTTTGATTGGCGGAGGCCCCCCTACGAGCAGTACTTC. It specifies CASHFDWRRPPYEQYF.

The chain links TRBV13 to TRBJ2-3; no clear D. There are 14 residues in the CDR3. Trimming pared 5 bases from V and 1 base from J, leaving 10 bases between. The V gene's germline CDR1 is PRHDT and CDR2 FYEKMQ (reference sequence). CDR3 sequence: CASSPEQRTDTQYF. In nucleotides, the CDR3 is TGTGCCAGCAGCCCGGAACAGCGCACAGATACGCAGTATTTT.

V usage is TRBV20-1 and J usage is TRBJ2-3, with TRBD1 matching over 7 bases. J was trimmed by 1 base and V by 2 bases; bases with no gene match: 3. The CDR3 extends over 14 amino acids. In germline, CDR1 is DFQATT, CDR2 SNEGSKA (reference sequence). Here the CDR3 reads CSARLTGGTDTQYF. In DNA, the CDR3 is TGCAGTGCTAGACTTACAGGGGGCACAGATACGCAGTATTTT.

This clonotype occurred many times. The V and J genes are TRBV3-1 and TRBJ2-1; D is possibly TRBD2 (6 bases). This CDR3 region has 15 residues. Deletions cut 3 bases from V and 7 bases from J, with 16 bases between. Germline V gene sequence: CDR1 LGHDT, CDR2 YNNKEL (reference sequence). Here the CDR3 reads CASSHPSRDSNEQFF. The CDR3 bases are TGTGCCAGCAGCCACCCTTCCCGGGACTCAAATGAGCAGTTCTTC.

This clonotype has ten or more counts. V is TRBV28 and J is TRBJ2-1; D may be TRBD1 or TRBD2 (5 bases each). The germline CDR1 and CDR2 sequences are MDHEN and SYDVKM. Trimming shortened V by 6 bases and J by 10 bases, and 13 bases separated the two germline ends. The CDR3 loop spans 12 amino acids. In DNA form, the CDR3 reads TGTGCCAGCAGGGGGGTCCTTGGGGAGCAGTTCTTC. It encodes CASRGVLGEQFF.

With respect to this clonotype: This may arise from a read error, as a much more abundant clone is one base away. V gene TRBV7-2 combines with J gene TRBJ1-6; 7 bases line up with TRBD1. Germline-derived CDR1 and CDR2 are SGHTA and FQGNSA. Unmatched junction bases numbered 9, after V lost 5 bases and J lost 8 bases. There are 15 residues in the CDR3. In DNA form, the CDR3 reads TGTGCCAGCAGCCTTTCCGGGACAGACCATTCACCCCTCCACTTT. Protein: CASSLSGTDHSPLHF. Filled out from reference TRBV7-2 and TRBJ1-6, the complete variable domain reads GAGVSQSPSNKVTEKGKDVELRCDPISGHTALYWYRQSLGQGLEFLIYFQGNSAPDKSGLPSDRFSAERTGGSVSTLTIQRTQQEDSAVYLCASSLSGTDHSPLHFGNGTRLTVT.

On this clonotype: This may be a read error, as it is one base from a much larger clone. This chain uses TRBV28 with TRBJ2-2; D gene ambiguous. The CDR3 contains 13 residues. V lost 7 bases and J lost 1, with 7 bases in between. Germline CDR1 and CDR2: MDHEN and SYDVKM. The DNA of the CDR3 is TGTGCCAGCATCGCGGTGAACACCGGGGAGCTGTTTTTT. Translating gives CASIAVNTGELFF.

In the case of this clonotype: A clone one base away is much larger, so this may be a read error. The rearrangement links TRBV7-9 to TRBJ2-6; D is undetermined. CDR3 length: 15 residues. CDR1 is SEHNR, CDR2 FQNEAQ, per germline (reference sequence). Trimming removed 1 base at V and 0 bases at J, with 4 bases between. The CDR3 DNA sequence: TGTGCCAGCAGCTTAGATCGCTCTGGGGCCAACGTCCTGACTTTC. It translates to CASSLDRSGANVLTF.

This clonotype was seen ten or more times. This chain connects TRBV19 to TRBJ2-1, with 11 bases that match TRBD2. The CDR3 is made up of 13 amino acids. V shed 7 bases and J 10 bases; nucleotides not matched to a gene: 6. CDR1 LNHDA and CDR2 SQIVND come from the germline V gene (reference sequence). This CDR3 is CASTLAGAGEQFF. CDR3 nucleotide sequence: TGTGCCAGTACACTAGCGGGAGCGGGAGAGCAGTTCTTC.

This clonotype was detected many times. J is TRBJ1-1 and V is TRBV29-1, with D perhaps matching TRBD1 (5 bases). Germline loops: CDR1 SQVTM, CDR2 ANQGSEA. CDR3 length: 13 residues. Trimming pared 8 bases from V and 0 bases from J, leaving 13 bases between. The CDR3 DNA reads TGCAGCTCCCGGACACTCATGAACACTGAAGCTTTCTTT. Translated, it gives CSSRTLMNTEAFF.

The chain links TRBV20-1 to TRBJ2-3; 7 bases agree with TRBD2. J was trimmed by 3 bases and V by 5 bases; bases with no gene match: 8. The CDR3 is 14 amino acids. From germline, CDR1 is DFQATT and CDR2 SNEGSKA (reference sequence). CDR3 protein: CSALSGMGTDTQYF. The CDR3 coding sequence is TGCAGTGCTCTGAGCGGGATGGGGACAGATACGCAGTATTTT.